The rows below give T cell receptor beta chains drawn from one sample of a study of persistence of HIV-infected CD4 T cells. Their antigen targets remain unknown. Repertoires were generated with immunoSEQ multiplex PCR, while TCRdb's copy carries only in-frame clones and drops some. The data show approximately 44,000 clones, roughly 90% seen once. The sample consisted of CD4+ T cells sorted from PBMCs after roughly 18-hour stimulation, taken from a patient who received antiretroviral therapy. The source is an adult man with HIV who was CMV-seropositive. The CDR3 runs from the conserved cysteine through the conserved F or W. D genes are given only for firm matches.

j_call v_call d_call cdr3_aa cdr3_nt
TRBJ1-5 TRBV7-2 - CASSPRPGVSNQPQHF TGTGCCAGCAGCCCCAGGCCAGGAGTAAGCAATCAGCCCCAGCATTTT
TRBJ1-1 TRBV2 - CASSLNYYGNTEAFF TGTGCCAGCAGTTTAAATTACTACGGGAACACTGAAGCTTTCTTT
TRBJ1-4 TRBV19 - CASSIWGHNEKLFF TGTGCCAGTAGTATCTGGGGGCACAATGAAAAACTGTTTTTT
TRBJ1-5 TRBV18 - CASSPGVMDQPQHF TGTGCCAGCTCACCGGGGGTTATGGATCAGCCCCAGCATTTT
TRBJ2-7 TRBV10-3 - CAISESIEQYF TGTGCCATCAGTGAGTCCATCGAGCAGTACTTC
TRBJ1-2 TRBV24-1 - CATSDGAGSNYGYTF TGTGCCACCAGTGATGGGGCCGGGTCTAACTATGGCTACACCTTC
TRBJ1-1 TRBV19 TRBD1 CASSITPDRGNAEAFF TGTGCCAGTAGTATCACCCCGGACAGGGGGAATGCTGAAGCTTTCTTT
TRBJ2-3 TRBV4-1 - CASSQDYLASTDTQYF TGCGCCAGCAGCCAAGATTACCTAGCGAGCACAGATACGCAGTATTTT
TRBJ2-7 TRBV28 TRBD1 CASSPAGTGSHEQYF TGTGCCAGCAGTCCCGCCGGGACAGGGTCACACGAGCAGTACTTC
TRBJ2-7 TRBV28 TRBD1 CASTRSQTGAYEQYF TGTGCCAGCACTCGATCTCAGACAGGGGCCTACGAGCAGTACTTC
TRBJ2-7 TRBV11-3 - CASSLKAGPYEQYF TGTGCCAGCAGCTTAAAGGCAGGACCCTACGAGCAGTACTTC
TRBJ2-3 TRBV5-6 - CASSTGPRADTQYF TGTGCCAGCAGCACCGGGCCTAGAGCAGATACGCAGTATTTT
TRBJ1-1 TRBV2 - CASSIQGETEAFF TGTGCCAGCAGTATACAGGGAGAAACTGAAGCTTTCTTT